These 24 T cell receptor beta chains came from one sample sequenced in a study of T cell responses to AZD1222 COVID-19 vaccine. TCRdb's copy holds only in-frame clones and misses some; the assay was immunoSEQ multiplex PCR. The table has under 140,000 clones, 88% seen once; the top ten hold 1.5% to 2%. Sequenced here: peripheral blood, sampled on day 0 of AZD1222 vaccination. These receptors originate from an adult in good health.

This clone came up a few times. V gene TRBV6-1 combines with J gene TRBJ1-6; no clear D. V dropped 4 bases and J dropped 0 bases, with 10 bases sitting between them. Germline V gene data show CDR1 as MNHNS and CDR2 as SASEGT. This CDR3 region has 16 residues. CDR3 nucleotides: TGTGCCAGCAGTGCTGGAGGTAGCTCCTATAATTCACCCCTCCACTTT. Encoded protein: CASSAGGSSYNSPLHF.

This rearrangement joins TRBV6-5 to TRBJ2-7; 7 bases are a match to TRBD2. V shed 10 bases and J 0 bases; nucleotides not matched to a gene: 6. This CDR3 has 13 amino acids. Looked up from germline, CDR1 is MNHEY and CDR2 is SVGAGI. CDR3 in DNA: TGTGCCACGGGAGCGGGGTACTCCTACGAGCAGTACTTC. Translated, it gives CATGAGYSYEQYF.

V usage is TRBV21-1 and J usage is TRBJ1-1. TRBV21-1 is classified as a pseudogene. The CDR3 totals 15 residues. The CDR3 protein is CASSILLGRATEAFF. The CDR3 DNA sequence: TGTGCCAGCAGCATCCTCCTTGGGCGGGCAACTGAAGCTTTCTTT.

The V and J genes are TRBV4-2 and TRBJ1-1; possible D gene TRBD1, 6 bases. V was trimmed by 0 bases and J by 4 bases, leaving 12 bases between them. The CDR3 contains 15 residues. CDR1 and CDR2 from the germline V gene are LGHNA and YNFKEQ. Here the CDR3 DNA reads TGTGCCAGCAGCCAAGACAGGGGTAGATTCACTGAAGCTTTCTTT. Translated, it gives CASSQDRGRFTEAFF.

This rearrangement joins TRBV5-1 to TRBJ2-2; perhaps TRBD2 as D (6 bases). The length of the CDR3 is 15 residues. CDR1 is SGHRS and CDR2 is YFSETQ in the germline V gene. Between the trimmed V and J ends, which lost 7 bases and 7 bases, there was a span of 20 bases. CDR3 in DNA: TGCGCCAGCGGTGGAGGGTCCTCTCTGGTCGGGGAGCTGTTTTTT. It is translated as CASGGGSSLVGELFF.

This chain uses TRBV10-2 with TRBJ2-5; 9 bases match TRBD2. The V gene's germline CDR1 is WSHSY and CDR2 SAAADI. CDR3 length: 14 amino acids. V was pared by 8 bases and J by 3 bases, with 7 bases of the junction left unmatched. The CDR3 coding sequence is TGCGCCAGCCGCAGGACTAGCGACAAAGAGACCCAGTACTTC. Its translation is CASRRTSDKETQYF.

This clone was counted a few times. The rearrangement joins TRBV6-5 to TRBJ2-1, with 13 bases identical to TRBD2. CDR3 size: 15 residues. CDR1 and CDR2 (germline): MNHEY, SVGAGI. V shed 5 bases, J shed 9 bases, and the junction held 7 bases outside the gene matches. The CDR3 sequence is CASSRLAGGSVEQFF. CDR3 bases: TGTGCCAGCAGTCGACTAGCGGGAGGATCCGTTGAGCAGTTCTTC.

The chain uses TRBV30 and TRBJ2-7; weak D call: TRBD1 (6 bases). Germline loops: CDR1 GTSNPN, CDR2 SVGIG (reference sequence). This CDR3 comprises 12 residues. V was pared by 4 bases and J by 1 base, with 8 bases between. This CDR3 is CAWMTGSYEQYF. CDR3 coding DNA: TGTGCCTGGATGACAGGATCCTACGAGCAGTACTTC.

This chain links TRBV4-2 with TRBJ1-2, with D perhaps matching TRBD1 (5 bases). Germline V CDR1 and CDR2: LGHNA, YNFKEQ. The V gene lost 1 base and the J gene lost 5 bases, with 11 bases spanning the gap. This CDR3 is built from 14 residues. The chain's CDR3 is CASSQGGGAYGYTF. CDR3 bases: TGTGCCAGCAGCCAAGGGGGCGGGGCATATGGCTACACCTTC.

The V gene is TRBV5-1, the J gene TRBJ2-7, with 7 positions matching TRBD1. The CDR3 has 15 amino acids. With V trimmed by 0 bases and J by 4 bases, 7 bases remained unmatched. The germline gives CDR1 SGHRS, CDR2 YFSETQ. CDR3 DNA sequence: TGCGCCAGCAGCTTGGACGGCAGGGGGTATTACGAGCAGTACTTC. The encoded protein is CASSLDGRGYYEQYF. Full variable domain (outside the CDR3, taken from reference TRBV5-1 and TRBJ2-7): KAGVTQTPRYLIKTRGQQVTLSCSPISGHRSVSWYQQTPGQGLQFLFEYFSETQRNKGNFPGRFSGRQFSNSRSEMNVSTLELGDSALYLCASSLDGRGYYEQYFGPGTRLTVT.

The V and J genes are TRBV29-1 and TRBJ2-3; 8 nucleotides match TRBD2. Germline V gene data show CDR1 as SQVTM and CDR2 as ANQGSEA. V gave up 4 bases and J gave up 6 bases; unmatched junction bases: 9. The CDR3 covers 14 residues. The CDR3 loop is CSVVWFSGGDTQYF. CDR3 DNA: TGCAGCGTTGTTTGGTTCAGCGGGGGTGATACGCAGTATTTT.

This chain connects TRBV4-1 to TRBJ1-6; 7 bases match TRBD1. The CDR3 is 19 residues long. The germline CDR1 and CDR2 sequences are MGHRA and YSYEKL. V lost 3 bases and J lost 0; bases outside the gene matches: 11. The CDR3 protein is CASSQTFLGQSSYNSPLHF. CDR3 coding DNA: TGCGCCAGCAGCCAGACTTTCCTGGGACAGAGCTCCTATAATTCACCCCTCCACTTT.

The chain employs TRBV11-2 and TRBJ1-4, with D uncertain. V was clipped by 5 bases and J by 2 bases, with 15 bases between them. The CDR3 has 16 amino acids. CDR1 and CDR2 (germline): SGHAT, FQNNGV. The CDR3 sequence is CASSLTPGYTNEKLFF. In DNA, the CDR3 is TGTGCCAGCAGCCTAACCCCGGGGTATACTAATGAAAAACTGTTTTTT.

This sequence joins TRBV5-1 and TRBJ1-1; D is possibly TRBD1 (5 bases). The V gene's germline CDR1 is SGHRS and CDR2 YFSETQ. The length of the CDR3 is 14 residues. With 7 bases removed from V and 2 bases from J, the gap between germline ends came to 15 bases. The CDR3 loop reads CASDLGGDNTEAFF. CDR3 in DNA: TGCGCCAGCGACCTAGGTGGGGACAACACTGAAGCTTTCTTT.

The chain employs TRBV27 and TRBJ1-3, with D tentatively TRBD1 (5 bases). This CDR3 has 15 amino acids. V lost 3 bases, J lost 2 bases, and 11 bases lay in between. CDR1 and CDR2 (germline): MNHEY, SMNVEV (reference sequence). Here the CDR3 DNA reads TGTGCCAGCAGTTTCCAAAGAGGGGCTGGAAACACCATATATTTT. As protein: CASSFQRGAGNTIYF.

V is TRBV2 and J is TRBJ1-5, with D possibly TRBD1 on 5 matching bases. Germline values: CDR1 SNHLY, CDR2 FYNNEI. This CDR3 contains 13 residues. Trimming cost V 7 bases and J 4 bases, with 11 bases left between them. The CDR3 region is CASIWDWNQPQHF. CDR3 coding DNA: TGTGCCAGCATCTGGGACTGGAATCAGCCCCAGCATTTT.

V gene TRBV6-2 or TRBV6-3 combines with J gene TRBJ1-1; D not certain. The CDR3 is 16 amino acids. V was shortened by 0 bases and J by 0 bases, with 11 bases between the two germline ends. Germline CDR1 reads MNHEY; CDR2 reads SVGEGT. The CDR3 here is CASSYSTQRMNTEAFF. The CDR3 bases are TGTGCCAGCAGTTACTCTACACAGCGAATGAACACTGAAGCTTTCTTT.

This clone came up a few times. The V call is TRBV3-1 (or the pseudogene TRBV3-2), the J call TRBJ2-3; the D is unclear. The germline gives CDR1 LGHDT, CDR2 YNNKEL (reference sequence). This CDR3 region has 15 residues. Trimming took off 5 bases at V and 4 bases at J, with 16 bases between the two ends. The CDR3 protein is CASSVFNGPSDTQYF. The CDR3 DNA reads as TGTGCCAGCAGCGTTTTTAATGGGCCCTCAGATACGCAGTATTTT.

The chain combines TRBV13 with TRBJ2-7; 9 positions match TRBD1. V lost 5 bases, J lost 2 bases, and 4 bases stayed unmatched. CDR1 and CDR2 (germline): PRHDT, FYEKMQ (reference sequence). The CDR3 is 14 residues long. The CDR3 loop reads CASSLGTGTYEQYF. For the CDR3, the DNA is TGTGCCAGCAGCCTCGGGACAGGGACCTACGAGCAGTACTTC. The whole variable domain, remainder taken from reference TRBV13 and TRBJ2-7, is AAGVIQSPRHLIKEKRETATLKCYPIPRHDTVYWYQQGPGQDPQFLISFYEKMQSDKGSIPDRFSAQQFSDYHSELNMSSLELGDSALYFCASSLGTGTYEQYFGPGTRLTVT.

CDR3 amino acids: CASSLGQGDTEAFF. CDR3 coding DNA: TGTGCCAGCAGCTTAGGACAGGGCGACACTGAAGCTTTCTTT. The rearrangement uses TRBV13 and TRBJ1-1; a possible D gene is TRBD1 (6 bases). With 0 bases removed from V and 3 bases from J, the gap between germline ends came to 8 bases. The CDR3 is made up of 14 amino acids. CDR1 PRHDT and CDR2 FYEKMQ come from the germline V gene (reference sequence).

The rearrangement uses TRBV29-1 and TRBJ2-5; 8 nucleotides agree with TRBD2. CDR1 and CDR2 (germline): SQVTM, ANQGSEA. The CDR3 runs to 16 residues. V was clipped by 2 bases and J by 7 bases; unmatched bases: 15. The CDR3 coding sequence is TGCAGCGTTGAACCCCCCGGAGGAAGCGGGGGTGCGACCCAGTACTTC. Translated: CSVEPPGGSGGATQYF.

The chain links TRBV28 to TRBJ1-5; the D is unclear. This CDR3 has 12 amino acids. Germline V lookup: CDR1 MDHEN, CDR2 SYDVKM. The germline V and J ends were trimmed by 2 bases and 3 bases, with 2 bases remaining between them. In nucleotides, the CDR3 is TGTGCCAGCAGTTTAATCAATCAGCCCCAGCATTTT. This gives the protein CASSLINQPQHF.

This clone came up once. The chain has TRBV12-3 or TRBV12-4 and TRBJ1-1, with a possible D match to TRBD1 (5 bases). The CDR3 totals 13 residues. V lost 8 bases, J lost 3 bases, and 13 bases lay in between. For the CDR3, the DNA is TGTGCCAGCGGGGGGGGTCGGGACACTGAAGCTTTCTTT. Translation: CASGGGRDTEAFF.

This chain connects TRBV6-6 to TRBJ1-1; maybe TRBD1 (6 bases). Trimming took off 0 bases at V and 2 bases at J, with 10 bases between the two ends. The germline V gene encodes CDR1 MNHNY and CDR2 SVGAGI (reference sequence). The CDR3 is made up of 15 amino acids. The CDR3 region is CASSYSTGRNTEAFF. CDR3 nucleotides: TGTGCCAGCAGTTACTCGACAGGAAGAAACACTGAAGCTTTCTTT.